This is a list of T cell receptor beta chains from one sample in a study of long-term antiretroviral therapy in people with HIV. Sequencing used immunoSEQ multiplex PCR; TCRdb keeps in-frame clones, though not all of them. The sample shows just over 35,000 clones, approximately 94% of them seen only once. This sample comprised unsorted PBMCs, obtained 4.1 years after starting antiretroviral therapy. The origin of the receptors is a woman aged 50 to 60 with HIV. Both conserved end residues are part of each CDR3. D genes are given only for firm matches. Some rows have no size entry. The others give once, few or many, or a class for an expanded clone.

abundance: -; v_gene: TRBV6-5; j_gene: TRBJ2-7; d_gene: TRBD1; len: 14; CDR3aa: CASSGSRGFYEQYF; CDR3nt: TGTGCCAGCAGTGGGAGCAGGGGGTTCTACGAGCAGTACTTC
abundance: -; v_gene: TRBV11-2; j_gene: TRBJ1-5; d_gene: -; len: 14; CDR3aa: CASSLNPGNQPQHF; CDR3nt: TGTGCCAGCAGCTTAAATCCGGGAAATCAGCCCCAGCATTTT
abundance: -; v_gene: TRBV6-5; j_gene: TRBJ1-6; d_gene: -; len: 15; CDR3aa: CASSYSDSYNSPLHF; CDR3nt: TGTGCCAGCAGTTATTCCGACAGCTATAATTCACCCCTCCACTTT
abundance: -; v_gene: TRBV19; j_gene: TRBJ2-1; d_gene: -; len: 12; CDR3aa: CASSIGRNEQFF; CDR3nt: TGTGCCAGTAGTATCGGGCGGAATGAGCAGTTCTTC
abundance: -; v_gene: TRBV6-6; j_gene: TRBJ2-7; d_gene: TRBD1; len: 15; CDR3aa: CASSYSSQGAYEQYF; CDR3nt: TGTGCCAGCAGTTACTCTTCCCAGGGGGCCTACGAGCAGTACTTC
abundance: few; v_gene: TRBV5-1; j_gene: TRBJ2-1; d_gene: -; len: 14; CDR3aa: CASSLESSSYEQFF; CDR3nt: TGCGCCAGCAGCTTGGAATCCAGTAGCTATGAGCAGTTCTTC
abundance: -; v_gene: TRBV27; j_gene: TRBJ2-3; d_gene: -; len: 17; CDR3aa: CASSLNLKAGATDTQYF; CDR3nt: TGTGCCAGCAGTTTAAATCTAAAGGCGGGGGCCACAGATACGCAGTATTTT
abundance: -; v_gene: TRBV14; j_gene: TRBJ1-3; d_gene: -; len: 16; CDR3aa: CASSQVSGISGNTIYF; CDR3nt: TGTGCCAGCAGCCAAGTTTCTGGAATCTCTGGAAACACCATATATTTT
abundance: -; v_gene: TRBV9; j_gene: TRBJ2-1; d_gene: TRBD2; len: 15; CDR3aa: CASSAGGGLYNEQFF; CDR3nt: TGTGCCAGCAGCGCGGGGGGAGGGTTATACAATGAGCAGTTCTTC
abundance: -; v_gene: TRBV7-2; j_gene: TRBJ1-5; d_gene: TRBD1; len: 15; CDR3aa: CASSSQGASNQPQHF; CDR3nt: TGTGCCAGCAGCTCCCAGGGGGCAAGCAATCAGCCCCAGCATTTT
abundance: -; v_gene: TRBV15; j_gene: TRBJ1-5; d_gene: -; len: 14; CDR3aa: CATQGGYPNQPQHF; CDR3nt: TGTGCCACCCAGGGTGGATATCCCAATCAGCCCCAGCATTTT
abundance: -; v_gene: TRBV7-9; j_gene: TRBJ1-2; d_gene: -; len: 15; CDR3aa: CASSLPGGARYGYTF; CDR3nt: TGTGCCAGCAGCTTACCAGGAGGGGCGAGGTATGGCTACACCTTC
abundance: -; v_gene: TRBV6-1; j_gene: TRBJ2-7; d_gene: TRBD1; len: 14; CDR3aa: CASSLGQGSGEQYF; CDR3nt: TGTGCCAGCAGCCTTGGACAGGGGTCCGGCGAGCAGTACTTC
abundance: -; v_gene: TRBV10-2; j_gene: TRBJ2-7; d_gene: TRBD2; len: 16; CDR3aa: CASSESNGGGPDEQYF; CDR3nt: TGCGCCAGCAGTGAGTCTAACGGCGGGGGGCCCGACGAGCAGTACTTC
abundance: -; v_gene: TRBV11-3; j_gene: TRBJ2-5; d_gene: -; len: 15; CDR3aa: CASSPGQGGLGTQYF; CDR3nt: TGTGCCAGCAGCCCCGGCCAGGGGGGTTTGGGGACCCAGTACTTC
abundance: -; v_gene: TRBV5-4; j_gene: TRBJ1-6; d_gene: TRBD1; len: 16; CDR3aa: CASSLGQDGRNSPLHF; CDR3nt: TGTGCCAGCAGCCTGGGACAGGATGGGCGAAATTCACCCCTCCACTTT
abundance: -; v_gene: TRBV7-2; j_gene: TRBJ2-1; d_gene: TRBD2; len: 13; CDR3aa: CASSRTSGAEQFF; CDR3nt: TGTGCCAGCAGCCGGACTAGCGGGGCTGAGCAGTTCTTC
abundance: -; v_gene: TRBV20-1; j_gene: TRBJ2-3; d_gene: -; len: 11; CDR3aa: CSARDVGTQYF; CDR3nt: TGCAGTGCTAGAGATGTGGGGACGCAGTATTTT
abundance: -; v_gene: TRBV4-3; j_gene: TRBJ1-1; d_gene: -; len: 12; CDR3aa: CASSQGLSEAFF; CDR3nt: TGCGCCAGCAGCCAAGGCTTATCTGAAGCTTTCTTT
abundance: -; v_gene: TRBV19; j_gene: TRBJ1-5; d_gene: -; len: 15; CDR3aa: CASSTRDNFNQPQHF; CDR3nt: TGTGCCAGTAGTACCAGAGACAATTTTAATCAGCCCCAGCATTTT
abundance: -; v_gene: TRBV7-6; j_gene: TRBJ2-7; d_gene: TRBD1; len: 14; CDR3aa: CASSWTGKTYEQYF; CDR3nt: TGTGCCAGCAGCTGGACAGGAAAAACCTACGAGCAGTACTTC
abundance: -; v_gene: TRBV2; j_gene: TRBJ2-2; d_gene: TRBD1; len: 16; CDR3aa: CASSERGTGSAGELFF; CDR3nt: TGTGCCAGCAGTGAAAGGGGGACAGGGAGTGCCGGGGAGCTGTTTTTT
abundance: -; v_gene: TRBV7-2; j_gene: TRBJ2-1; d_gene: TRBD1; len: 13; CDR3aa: CASSLTGDNEQFF; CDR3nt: TGTGCCAGCAGCCTGACAGGGGACAATGAGCAGTTCTTC
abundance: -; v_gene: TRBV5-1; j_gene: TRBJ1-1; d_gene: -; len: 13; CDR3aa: CASSRTTNTEAFF; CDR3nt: TGCGCCAGCAGTCGGACCACCAACACTGAAGCTTTCTTT
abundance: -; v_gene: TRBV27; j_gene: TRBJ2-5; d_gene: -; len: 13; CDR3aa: CASSTHQQETQYF; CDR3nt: TGTGCCAGCAGTACCCACCAACAAGAGACCCAGTACTTC